Shown below are 32 T cell receptor beta chains from a single sample sequenced in a study of shared clonotypes between healthy human individuals. CD45RO-negative, CCR7-selected cells formed the naive CD8 fraction, which excluded terminally differentiated effector memory CD45RA+ cells. Here immunoSEQ multiplex PCR was the method, and the copy in TCRdb shows in-frame clones only, minus some. This table has roughly 1,800,000 clones, about 95% appearing once. Sequencing was carried out using naive CD8+ T cells sorted from blood. Every receptor here comes from a man younger than 35 in good health.

The chain is built from TRBV28 and TRBJ2-6, with 8 bases matching TRBD2. CDR1 MDHEN and CDR2 SYDVKM come from the germline V gene. This CDR3 region has 18 residues. The V segment lost 8 bases and the J segment 3 bases; nucleotides outside the gene matches: 15. This CDR3 is CASREGGSPSGGANVLTF. In DNA, the CDR3 is TGTGCCAGCCGGGAGGGGGGCAGCCCGTCAGGTGGGGCCAACGTCCTGACTTTC.

This rearrangement joins TRBV2 to TRBJ1-2, with 11 bases that match TRBD1. The CDR3 is 13 residues long. Germline-derived CDR1 and CDR2 are SNHLY and FYNNEI. The ends lost 10 bases at V and 3 bases at J; junction bases unmatched: 4. CDR3 protein: CATGQGVDYGYTF. The CDR3 DNA reads TGTGCCACGGGACAGGGGGTGGACTATGGCTACACCTTC.

A remark on this clone: Additional DNA sequences in this sample encode the identical CDR3. The V and J genes are TRBV7-9 and TRBJ2-7, with no clear D. V was shortened by 1 base and J by 1 base, with 2 bases between the two germline ends. Germline V gene lookup returns CDR1 SEHNR and CDR2 FQNEAQ (reference sequence). The CDR3 runs 12 residues. The CDR3 reads CASSLESYEQYF. The DNA of the CDR3 is TGTGCCAGCAGCTTAGAGTCCTACGAGCAGTACTTC.

The chain is built from TRBV2 and TRBJ2-1, with 8 bases identical to TRBD1. Germline CDR1 and CDR2: SNHLY and FYNNEI. This CDR3 has 16 residues. The V gene end was trimmed by 5 bases and the J gene end by 2 bases; junction bases not matched to a gene: 8. CDR3 sequence reads: CASSMTGDPTYNEQFF. CDR3 bases: TGTGCCAGCAGTATGACAGGGGACCCTACCTACAATGAGCAGTTCTTC.

J is TRBJ2-7 and V is TRBV4-1; D might be TRBD2 (5 bases). Trimming took 0 bases from V and 2 from J, leaving 11 bases between them. The CDR3 length is 15 residues. Per the germline V gene, CDR1 is MGHRA and CDR2 is YSYEKL. This CDR3 reads CASSQEVRGPYEQYF. CDR3 nucleotides: TGCGCCAGCAGCCAAGAAGTCAGAGGGCCCTACGAGCAGTACTTC.

The V call is TRBV28, the J call TRBJ1-2, with D unclear. V lost 6 bases and J lost 7, with 18 bases in between. CDR3 size: 14 residues. The germline CDR1 and CDR2 sequences are MDHEN and SYDVKM. The CDR3 sequence is CASSSGRDWGGYTF. Here the CDR3 DNA reads TGTGCCAGCAGCTCTGGACGGGATTGGGGTGGCTACACCTTC.

On this clone itself: Other nucleotide sequences from this sample produce the same CDR3. This chain links TRBV7-9 with TRBJ1-1; D possibly corresponds to TRBD1 (6 bases). CDR3 length: 11 residues. The germline V gene encodes CDR1 SEHNR and CDR2 FQNEAQ (reference sequence). Between the trimmed V and J ends, which lost 6 bases and 8 bases, there was a span of 10 bases. CDR3 residues: CASSYGTEAFF. Written as DNA, the CDR3 is TGTGCCAGCAGTTACGGGACAGAAGCTTTCTTT.

This chain joins TRBV7-9 and TRBJ2-5; 7 bases are a match to TRBD2. This CDR3 spans 14 amino acids. Germline values: CDR1 SEHNR, CDR2 FQNEAQ (reference sequence). V shed 5 bases, J shed 1 base, and the junction held 4 bases outside the gene matches. DNA of the CDR3: TGTGCCAGCAGCAACGGGGGGTTCCAAGAGACCCAGTACTTC. Its translation: CASSNGGFQETQYF. Full variable domain (outside the CDR3, taken from reference TRBV7-9 and TRBJ2-5): DTGVSQNPRHKITKRGQNVTFRCDPISEHNRLYWYRQTLGQGPEFLTYFQNEAQLEKSRLLSDRFSAERPKGSFSTLEIQRTEQGDSAMYLCASSNGGFQETQYFGPGTRLLVL.

The chain carries TRBV4-2 and TRBJ2-3, with 10 positions matching TRBD2. V shed 4 bases and J 3 bases; nucleotides not matched to a gene: 1. The germline V gene has CDR1 LGHNA and CDR2 YNFKEQ. CDR3 length: 14 amino acids. The CDR3 DNA follows: TGTGCCAGCAGCCGGGGACTAGCGACAGATACGCAGTATTTT. It encodes CASSRGLATDTQYF.

The chain recombines TRBV11-3 with TRBJ1-1; a weak D match, TRBD1 (6 bases). Germline CDR1 reads SGHNT; CDR2 reads YENEEA. The germline V and J ends were trimmed by 3 bases and 3 bases, with 8 bases remaining between them. This CDR3 region has 13 residues. The CDR3 region is CASSFDRYTEAFF. DNA of the CDR3: TGTGCCAGCAGCTTCGACAGGTACACTGAAGCTTTCTTT.

Comments on this clone: The same CDR3 can be traced to other DNA sequences in this sample. V is TRBV4-3 and J is TRBJ2-7, with 7 bases fitting TRBD1. Unmatched junction bases numbered 1, after V lost 0 bases and J lost 2 bases. Germline CDR1 and CDR2: LGHNA and YSLEER. The CDR3 sequence is 14 residues long. CDR3 region: CASSQDRGTYEQYF. CDR3 DNA: TGCGCCAGCAGCCAAGACAGGGGGACCTACGAGCAGTACTTC.

This chain links TRBV6-6 with TRBJ2-2; D is unclear. Trimming pared 1 base from V and 1 base from J, leaving 10 bases between. Germline V lookup: CDR1 MNHNY, CDR2 SVGAGI (reference sequence). The CDR3 is made up of 16 amino acids. DNA of the CDR3: TGTGCCAGCAGTTACTGGGGTTATTTGAACACCGGGGAGCTGTTTTTT. Its protein product is CASSYWGYLNTGELFF.

The rearrangement joins TRBV7-8 to TRBJ2-1; weak D call: TRBD2 (5 bases). The CDR3 extends over 14 amino acids. The germline gives CDR1 SGHVS, CDR2 FQNEAQ. V lost 2 bases and J 7 bases, leaving 12 bases between the germline ends. Written as DNA, the CDR3 is TGTGCCAGCAGCTTATATTCCACGGGGAATGAGCAGTTCTTC. This gives the protein CASSLYSTGNEQFF. The complete variable domain, with remaining parts taken from reference TRBV7-8 and TRBJ2-1, reads GAGVSQSPRYKVAKRGQDVALRCDPISGHVSLFWYQQALGQGPEFLTYFQNEAQLDKSGLPSDRFFAERPEGSVSTLKIQRTQQEDSAVYLCASSLYSTGNEQFFGPGTRLTVL.

The chain links TRBV5-1 to TRBJ2-7, with D perhaps matching TRBD2 (5 bases). From germline, CDR1 is SGHRS and CDR2 YFSETQ. Trimming cost V 2 bases and J 2 bases, with 14 bases left between them. The CDR3 covers 15 residues. DNA for the CDR3: TGCGCCAGCAGCTTCGAAGGGAGTGTCACCTACGAGCAGTACTTC. It is translated as CASSFEGSVTYEQYF. The full variable domain, rest sourced from reference TRBV5-1 and TRBJ2-7, is KAGVTQTPRYLIKTRGQQVTLSCSPISGHRSVSWYQQTPGQGLQFLFEYFSETQRNKGNFPGRFSGRQFSNSRSEMNVSTLELGDSALYLCASSFEGSVTYEQYFGPGTRLTVT.

The chain couples TRBV2 to TRBJ2-2, with a weak D call TRBD1 (6 bases). The V and J ends lost 7 bases and 3 bases respectively, with 12 bases between them. The CDR3 is made up of 14 amino acids. CDR1 is SNHLY, CDR2 FYNNEI, per germline. The chain's CDR3 is CASIQGWDTGELFF. The CDR3 bases are TGTGCCAGCATCCAGGGGTGGGACACCGGGGAGCTGTTTTTT.

This chain uses TRBV7-9 with TRBJ1-1, with D uncertain. CDR3 length equals 15 residues. The germline V gene encodes CDR1 SEHNR and CDR2 FQNEAQ (reference sequence). V lost 1 base and J lost 0, with 9 bases in between. CDR3 DNA: TGTGCCAGCAGCTTAGTTGGAATTATGAACACTGAAGCTTTCTTT. Its protein is CASSLVGIMNTEAFF.

The CDR3 is CASSLFLAGGSEQFF. The CDR3 DNA follows: TGTGCCAGCAGCTTATTTCTAGCGGGAGGTTCCGAGCAGTTCTTC. The chain employs TRBV7-2 and TRBJ2-1, with TRBD2 matching 11 bases. Germline assignment: CDR1 SGHTA and CDR2 FQGNSA. The V gene end was trimmed by 2 bases and the J gene end by 10 bases; junction bases not matched to a gene: 7. This CDR3 is 15 amino acids long.

The chain links TRBV13 to TRBJ2-2, with TRBD1 identical over 7 bases. The CDR3 runs 14 residues. Germline lookup yields CDR1 PRHDT and CDR2 FYEKMQ (reference sequence). Trimming removed 5 bases from V and 9 bases from J; junction bases left unmatched: 9. The CDR3: CASSPGQSFRELFF. The DNA for the CDR3 is TGTGCCAGCAGCCCGGGACAGTCATTCAGGGAGCTGTTTTTT.

V usage is TRBV2 and J usage is TRBJ1-1; 12 bases are a match to TRBD1. The V segment lost 4 bases and the J segment 3 bases; nucleotides outside the gene matches: 9. This CDR3 comprises 17 residues. CDR1 SNHLY and CDR2 FYNNEI come from the germline V gene. CDR3 DNA: TGTGCCAGCAGTGTCTGGGGACAGGGGGCGCGGGACACTGAAGCTTTCTTT. It encodes CASSVWGQGARDTEAFF.

The chain joins TRBV7-6 to TRBJ1-4, with D perhaps matching TRBD1 (5 bases). CDR1 and CDR2 (germline): SGHVS, FNYEAQ. The CDR3 runs to 14 residues. The germline V and J ends were trimmed by 1 base and 5 bases, with 8 bases remaining between them. CDR3 sequence: CASSLEWGNEKLFF. The CDR3 coding sequence is TGTGCCAGCAGCTTAGAATGGGGCAATGAAAAACTGTTTTTT.

This clone came up a few times. The J gene is TRBJ2-7, the V gene TRBV10-3; 8 bases match TRBD1. This CDR3 is built from 16 residues. Germline loops: CDR1 ENHRY, CDR2 SYGVKD. J lost 6 bases, V lost 1 base, and 11 bases had no gene match. In nucleotides, the CDR3 is TGTGCCATCAGTGAGTTGTCGGCGCAGGGGGCAGGCGAGCAGTACTTC. It encodes CAISELSAQGAGEQYF.

This chain uses TRBV6-1 with TRBJ2-7, with TRBD1 matching over 8 bases. CDR3 length: 15 residues. The V gene end was trimmed by 6 bases and the J gene end by 4 bases; junction bases not matched to a gene: 11. The V gene's germline CDR1 is MNHNS and CDR2 SASEGT. The CDR3 DNA is TGTGCCAGCAGACAAAGGACAGGGTCATCTTACGAGCAGTACTTC. It is translated as CASRQRTGSSYEQYF.

This chain joins TRBV15 and TRBJ2-1, with a tentative D call TRBD2 (5 bases). V dropped 0 bases and J dropped 0 bases, with 12 bases sitting between them. This CDR3 is 17 amino acids long. Per the germline V gene, CDR1 is LNHNV and CDR2 is YYDKDF (reference sequence). The CDR3 region has the DNA TGTGCCACCAGCAGAGATGCAGCGGCAGCCTCCTACAATGAGCAGTTCTTC. Translated: CATSRDAAAASYNEQFF.

The genes are TRBV30 and TRBJ1-2; 7 bases fit TRBD1. V shed 5 bases, J shed 6 bases, and the junction held 3 bases outside the gene matches. Germline V gene data show CDR1 as GTSNPN and CDR2 as SVGIG (reference sequence). This CDR3 spans 11 amino acids. CDR3 nucleotide sequence: TGTGCCTGGCGCAGGGGGAATGGCTACACCTTC. Amino acid sequence: CAWRRGNGYTF.

This chain links TRBV4-1 with TRBJ2-7; 9 bases fit TRBD1. The CDR3 extends over 14 amino acids. Germline lookup yields CDR1 MGHRA and CDR2 YSYEKL. With 5 bases clipped from V and 3 bases from J, the junction kept 5 bases outside the gene matches. The CDR3 loop is CASSYGQGIYEQYF. The CDR3 nucleotides are TGCGCCAGCAGCTACGGACAGGGGATCTACGAGCAGTACTTC.

The gene calls are TRBV27 and TRBJ2-3; TRBD2 might be the D (5 bases). CDR1 is MNHEY, CDR2 SMNVEV, per germline (reference sequence). This CDR3 spans 14 amino acids. The V gene lost 6 bases and the J gene lost 3 bases, with 13 bases spanning the gap. The CDR3 sequence: CASSRPRETDTQYF. The DNA of the CDR3 is TGTGCCAGCAGCCGTCCGAGGGAGACAGATACGCAGTATTTT.

Comment on this clone: This same CDR3 is encoded by further DNA sequences in the sample. The chain combines TRBV5-6 with TRBJ2-5, with a tentative D call TRBD2 (6 bases). There are 13 residues in the CDR3. Looked up from germline, CDR1 is SGHDT and CDR2 is YYEEEE. Trimming stripped 1 base from V and 4 bases from J, with 8 bases between. CDR3 sequence reads: CASSLWGGETQYF. The DNA of the CDR3 is TGTGCCAGCAGCTTGTGGGGAGGAGAGACCCAGTACTTC.

The chain joins TRBV6-5 to TRBJ1-2, with a weak D call TRBD1 (5 bases). V lost 0 bases and J lost 4, with 15 bases in between. Germline-derived CDR1 and CDR2 are MNHEY and SVGAGI. This CDR3 contains 16 residues. DNA for the CDR3: TGTGCCAGCAGTTACTCGAAAGTTTCAGGGACCTATGGCTACACCTTC. Translated: CASSYSKVSGTYGYTF.

The V gene is TRBV5-4, the J gene TRBJ2-7; maybe TRBD1 (5 bases). The V and J ends lost 2 bases and 0 bases respectively, with 9 bases between them. This CDR3 has 14 residues. CDR1 and CDR2 (germline): SGHNT, YYREEE (reference sequence). In DNA, the CDR3 is TGTGCCAGCAGCTTTGACAGTAACTCCTACGAGCAGTACTTC. It codes for CASSFDSNSYEQYF.

The rearrangement joins TRBV11-1 to TRBJ1-2; D remains ambiguous. The CDR3 is 15 amino acids. V lost 2 bases and J lost 0, with 10 bases in between. Germline CDR1 and CDR2: SGHAT and FQDESV (reference sequence). The CDR3 reads CASSLPQPSNYGYTF. CDR3 nucleotides: TGTGCCAGCAGCTTACCCCAGCCTTCTAACTATGGCTACACCTTC.

This chain connects TRBV20-1 to TRBJ2-7; tentatively, D is TRBD1 (5 bases). Trimming removed 8 bases at V and 5 bases at J, with 13 bases between. This CDR3 contains 11 residues. CDR1 and CDR2 (germline): DFQATT, SNEGSKA (reference sequence). CDR3 region: CSTLQGHEQYF. The CDR3 DNA sequence: TGCAGTACTCTGCAGGGCCACGAGCAGTACTTC.

The chain combines TRBV25-1 with TRBJ1-2; unclear D gene. This CDR3 region has 12 residues. Germline CDR1 MGHDK, CDR2 SYGVNS. V was pared by 6 bases and J by 4 bases, with 9 bases between. CDR3 in amino acids: CASSTSTYGYTF. In DNA form, the CDR3 reads TGTGCCAGCAGCACGTCCACCTATGGCTACACCTTC.